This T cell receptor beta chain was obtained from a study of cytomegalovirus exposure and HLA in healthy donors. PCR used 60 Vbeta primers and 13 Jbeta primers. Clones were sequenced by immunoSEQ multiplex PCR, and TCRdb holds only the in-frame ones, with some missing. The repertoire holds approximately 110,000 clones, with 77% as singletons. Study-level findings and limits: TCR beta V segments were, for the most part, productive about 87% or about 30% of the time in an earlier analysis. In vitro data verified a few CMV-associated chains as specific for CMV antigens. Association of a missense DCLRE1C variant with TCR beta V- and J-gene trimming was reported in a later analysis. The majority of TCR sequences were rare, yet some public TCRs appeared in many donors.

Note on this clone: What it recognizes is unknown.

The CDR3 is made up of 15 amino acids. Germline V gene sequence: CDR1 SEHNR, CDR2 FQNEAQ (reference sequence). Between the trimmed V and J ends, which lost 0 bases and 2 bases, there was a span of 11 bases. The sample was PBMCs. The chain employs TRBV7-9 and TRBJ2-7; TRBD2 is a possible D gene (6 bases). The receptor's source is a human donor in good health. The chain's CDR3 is CASSLARGSPYEQYF. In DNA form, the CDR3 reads TGTGCCAGCAGCTTAGCTCGGGGGAGTCCCTACGAGCAGTACTTC.